What follows describes a single TCR beta chain. This clone was counted a single time. The clone's antigen remains unknown. No base quality values were provided; no much bigger clone lies one nucleotide off. The CDR3, from cysteine to phenylalanine, totals 13 residues. The only DNA kept is the CDR3, 39 bases in frame from the first base. The germline ends are 15 bases apart after V is trimmed by 5 bases and J by 8 bases. The germline V gene specifies LGHNT as CDR1 and FRNRAP as CDR2. The collaborating institutions used their own protocols to collect whole blood in K2EDTA tubes. For TCRbeta analysis, collaborators shipped samples in one of three forms: frozen whole blood, isolated PBMCs, or DNA extracted from either of those sample types. This record comes from a study of blood T cell repertoires in COVID-19 (dated by TCRdb to 2018 to 2021). Study-level background: The collaborator samples originated in the United States, Italy and Spain and spanned the acute and convalescent phases of COVID-19. The repertoires were released in a freely available public database meant as a resource for research on the immune response to SARS-CoV-2. The material from the prospective study consisted of cDNA or gDNA derived from T cells, B-cell-depleted T cells, or PBMCs. Samples came from the ongoing ImmuneRACE study (first 160 participants) plus 1,254 subjects from 6 global collaborators. The dataset comprised deeply sampled blood TCRbeta repertoires from subjects exposed to, actively infected with, or recovered from COVID-19. A de-identified subject ID, COVID-19 status, age in years and sex were almost always included in the sample metadata. HLA class I and class II types, where available, came from metadata supplied by the sample provider rather than from assay-based typing.

Findings and caveats that apply to the study as a whole: The quantity of clinical and demographic metadata differed by source and by participant and was supplied without curation.

TCRbeta CDR3 regions were amplified from genomic DNA by means of the immunoSEQ Assay, a bias-controlled multiplex PCR. Concerning the study's data processing: Nucleated cell counts per sample were estimated from amplification of reference gene primers within the assay. To quantify the absolute abundance of each unique TCRbeta CDR3 rearrangement, sequence reads were collapsed and filtered. Productive Simpson clonality was computed per sample as the square root of Simpson's diversity index over productive rearrangements. This immuneACCESS table, as held by TCRdb, lists in-frame sequences with V and J called but not all clones. Of the missing ones, under half trace to an unresolved V gene in checked studies; the others have no known cause. D and trimming were read from the DNA, whereas the V and J calls and clone size are those reported in that table. This sample comprises 300,000 or so clones, approximately 90% of them detected only once. In total, the top ten clones hold 3.5% to 4.5% of the sample.

This sequence was found in a woman aged 40 to 50 with acute or convalescent COVID-19. Recombination connected TRBV12-5 to TRBJ2-5; TRBD2 is perhaps the D gene, given 6 matching bases. Sequencing used peripheral blood. The encoded CDR3 is CASGILLGGTQYF. The DNA is as follows: TGTGCTAGTGGTATCCTACTCGGGGGAACCCAGTACTTC.